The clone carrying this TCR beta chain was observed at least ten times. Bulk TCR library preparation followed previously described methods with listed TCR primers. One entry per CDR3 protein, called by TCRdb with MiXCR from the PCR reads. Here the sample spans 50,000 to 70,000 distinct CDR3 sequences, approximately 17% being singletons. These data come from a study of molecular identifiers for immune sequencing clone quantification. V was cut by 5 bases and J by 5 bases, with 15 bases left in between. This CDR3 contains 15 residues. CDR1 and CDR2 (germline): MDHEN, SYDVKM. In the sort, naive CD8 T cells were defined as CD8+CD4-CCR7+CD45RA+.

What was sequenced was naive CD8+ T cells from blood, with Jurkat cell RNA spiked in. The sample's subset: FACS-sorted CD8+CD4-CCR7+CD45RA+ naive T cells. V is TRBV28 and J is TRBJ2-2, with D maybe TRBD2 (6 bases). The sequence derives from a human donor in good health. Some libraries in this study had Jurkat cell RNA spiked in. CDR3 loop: CASSPGGTGTGELFF. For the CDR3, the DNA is TGTGCCAGCAGTCCCGGGGGTACCGGTACCGGGGAGCTGTTTTTT.